These T cell receptor beta chains were read from a single sample in a study of blood T cell repertoires in COVID-19. Measured with immunoSEQ multiplex PCR; TCRdb has only the in-frame clones, and not every one. In the table there are around 400,000 clones, 70% to 90% of which are singletons. The sequenced material came from peripheral blood. These receptors originate from a woman in her 30s with COVID-19, enrolled during active disease. Each CDR3 is given with its conserved first and last residue. A D gene is named only where the DNA matches it firmly. Expanded clones get a size class; other rows say once, few or many, or leave the size out.

cdr3_nt cdr3_aa clone_size v_call d_call j_call
TGTGCCAGCAGTTACGGTGGCGGCTGGGGGGGGCAGTTCTTC CASSYGGGWGGQFF - TRBV6-5 TRBD2 TRBJ2-1
TGTGCCAGCAGCCCAAACAGGGGGCCGGGCACTGAAGCTTTCTTT CASSPNRGPGTEAFF - TRBV3-1/TRBV3-2 TRBD1 TRBJ1-1
TGTGCCATCAGTGACCTCGGGACAGGGAAATCACCCCTCCACTTT CAISDLGTGKSPLHF - TRBV10-3 TRBD1 TRBJ1-6
TGTGCCAGTAGTATAGCGGGCGGGACAGCCGAAACCTACGAGCAGTACTTC CASSIAGGTAETYEQYF - TRBV19 - TRBJ2-7
TGTGCCAGCAGTTCCGGAGTGGAGGTTGAAAAACTGTTTTTT CASSSGVEVEKLFF - TRBV27 - TRBJ1-4
TGTGCCAGTACCAGAACCCCACTAGCTGGTGAGCAGTTCTTC CASTRTPLAGEQFF - TRBV19 - TRBJ2-1
TGTGCCATCAGTCCGCTCGGGACTAGCGGGATACTCCACGAGCAGTACTTC CAISPLGTSGILHEQYF - TRBV10-3 TRBD2 TRBJ2-7
TGTGCCAGCAGCCGAGGACAGGGGTGGGCAGATACGCAGTATTTT CASSRGQGWADTQYF - TRBV27 TRBD1 TRBJ2-3
TGTGCCAGCAGGCCAGGGGCGACCCGCGGGGATACGCAGTATTTT CASRPGATRGDTQYF once TRBV28 - TRBJ2-3
TGTGCCAGCTCCGGACAGGGCGCGAACACTGAAGCTTTCTTT CASSGQGANTEAFF - TRBV18 TRBD1 TRBJ1-1
TGCGCCAGCAGCTTGGGCGGGGGCTCTGGAAACACCATATATTTT CASSLGGGSGNTIYF - TRBV5-1 - TRBJ1-3
TGTGCCAGCAGCGGAATAGCTAATGAGCAGTTCTTC CASSGIANEQFF - TRBV9 - TRBJ2-1
TGTGCCAGCAGCCCTAGACAGGTAATTTACAATGAGCAGTTCTTC CASSPRQVIYNEQFF once TRBV28 - TRBJ2-1
TGTGCCAGCAGCTTAGTTGGCAGCTCCTACGAGCAGTACTTC CASSLVGSSYEQYF - TRBV7-8 - TRBJ2-7
TGCAGCGTTGACCCAGGGCCCACCAACTATGAGCAGTTCTTC CSVDPGPTNYEQFF - TRBV29-1 - TRBJ2-1
TGCGCCAGCAGCTTGGGACAGGGCAACAATGAGCAGTTCTTC CASSLGQGNNEQFF - TRBV5-1 TRBD1 TRBJ2-1
TGTGCCAGCAGTCCAGGCGGACGGACATGGGGTGATACGCAGTATTTT CASSPGGRTWGDTQYF - TRBV27 - TRBJ2-3
TGTGCCAGCAGCTTGGCCGGGGGGCGGGAGCAGTACTTC CASSLAGGREQYF few TRBV5-6 - TRBJ2-7
TGTGCCAGCAGCCGCCTTTTTAGCTATGGCTACACCTTC CASSRLFSYGYTF - TRBV14 - TRBJ1-2
TGTGCCAGCAGTTACGCGCGGACAACGTATGGCTACACCTTC CASSYARTTYGYTF - TRBV6-5 - TRBJ1-2
TGCGCCAGCAGCCCTCCCGGGGGACTAGCGGGGGGGAGCAATGAGCAGTTCTTC CASSPPGGLAGGSNEQFF once TRBV5-1 TRBD2 TRBJ2-1
TGTGCCAGCAGCTTGAGACAGACGCGAACTTACGACTCTGGAAACACCATATATTTT CASSLRQTRTYDSGNTIYF many TRBV5-4 - TRBJ1-3
TGTGCCACCAGTGACCCAGCGACAGGGGGCGCTTACAATGAGCAGTTCTTC CATSDPATGGAYNEQFF - TRBV24-1 TRBD1 TRBJ2-1
TGTGTCAGCAGTCTATCCGACACGGCCTTGTACTCACCCCTCCACTTT CVSSLSDTALYSPLHF - TRBV28 - TRBJ1-6
TGTGCCAGCACTGAAAGGGGGCTTGAAGCTTTCTTT CASTERGLEAFF few TRBV6-1 TRBD1 TRBJ1-1
TGTGCCACCTTGAACCCTAGCGGGAGGGCGACTGATACGCAGTATTTT CATLNPSGRATDTQYF - TRBV2 TRBD2 TRBJ2-3
TGCGCCAGCAGGGACAGGGGCCCGGATACGCAGTATTTT CASRDRGPDTQYF - TRBV10-1 TRBD1 TRBJ2-3
TGTGCCAGCGCCACTAGCGGAAACAATGAGCAGTTCTTC CASATSGNNEQFF - TRBV5-4 TRBD2 TRBJ2-1
TGTGCCAGCAGTGAAGAGGGACAGGGAAATCAGCCCCAGCATTTT CASSEEGQGNQPQHF - TRBV2 TRBD1 TRBJ1-5
TGTGCCAGCAGTGAAGGAGGAGGGAACATTCACGAGCAGTACTTC CASSEGGGNIHEQYF - TRBV6-1 - TRBJ2-7
TGTGCCAGCGGATTAGGGGATATTGGAGCTTTCTTT CASGLGDIGAFF - TRBV6-6 - TRBJ1-1
TGTGCCAGCAGCATTAACGCAGGGACTAAGACCCAGTACTTC CASSINAGTKTQYF - TRBV7-3 TRBD2 TRBJ2-5
TGTGCCAGCAGCTTGGGCGTTTCCTACGAGCAGTACTTC CASSLGVSYEQYF - TRBV5-6 - TRBJ2-7
TGTGCCAGCAGCCCCTGGGACAGGACGAACTATGGCTACACCTTC CASSPWDRTNYGYTF - TRBV7-9 TRBD1 TRBJ1-2
TGTGCCAGCAGCCAAGATTGGCCAGGATCCTACGAGCAGTACTTC CASSQDWPGSYEQYF once TRBV3-1/TRBV3-2 - TRBJ2-7
TGCGCCACCGGGACAGGAGTCACTGAAGCTTTCTTT CATGTGVTEAFF - TRBV4-1 TRBD1 TRBJ1-1
TGTGCCAGTGCAGGGGATTTTGGCGATCAGCCCCAGCATTTT CASAGDFGDQPQHF - TRBV19 - TRBJ1-5
TGTGCCTGGAGTGAGCGCCCCTACGAGCAGTACTTC CAWSERPYEQYF - TRBV30 - TRBJ2-7
TGCGCCAGCAGCGGGGCTTTCTCCTCTGGAAACACCATATATTTT CASSGAFSSGNTIYF - TRBV4-3 - TRBJ1-3
TGTGCCAGTAGTGAAACTAGCGGGAAAAAGACCCAGTACTTC CASSETSGKKTQYF - TRBV19 TRBD2 TRBJ2-5
TGTGCCAGCAGCTTAGAGCGGGAGAGCTCCTACGAGCAGTACTTC CASSLERESSYEQYF - TRBV7-9 TRBD2 TRBJ2-7
TGTGCCAGCAGCCGGGACTATAAGTCCGGGGAGCTGTTTTTT CASSRDYKSGELFF - TRBV2 TRBD2 TRBJ2-2
TGTGCCAGCAGCCAAGATTTTAGCGGGAGCAATGAGCAGTTCTTC CASSQDFSGSNEQFF - TRBV4-2 TRBD2 TRBJ2-1
TGTGCCAGCAGTCTTATGGGGCAATACGAGCAGTACTTC CASSLMGQYEQYF once TRBV12-3/TRBV12-4 - TRBJ2-7
TGTGCCAGCAGCTCACACCGGGATCCCTCCTACAATGAGCAGTTCTTC CASSSHRDPSYNEQFF - TRBV5-5 - TRBJ2-1
TGTGCCAGCAGTCGAGGGGACAGGGGCTACGAGCAGTACTTC CASSRGDRGYEQYF - TRBV27 TRBD1 TRBJ2-7
TGTGCCAGCAGCTTGCCTGGACAGCTCGGTAATGAGCAGTTCTTC CASSLPGQLGNEQFF - TRBV5-5 - TRBJ2-1
TGTGCCAGCTTACAACAGGGGAAAAACACTGAAGCTTTCTTT CASLQQGKNTEAFF - TRBV6-1 TRBD1 TRBJ1-1
TGTGCCAGCAGCCTCACTCAGGGCTCCGAGCAGTACTTC CASSLTQGSEQYF - TRBV14 - TRBJ2-7
TGTGCCAGCAGCCAGATGATCGGGGAGCTGTTTTTT CASSQMIGELFF - TRBV6-5 - TRBJ2-2